This TCR beta chain was sequenced during a study of regulatory T cells in long-lasting Graves disease. Study observations and caveats: Persistent patients shared more public clonotypes (about 2,700) than newly diagnosed patients (about 970).

As to time point: newly diagnosed GD, antithyroid drugs for less than 3 months. Generation of the TCR library employed RNA extracted from PBMCs. This CDR3 region has 15 residues. V was pared by 0 bases and J by 6 bases, with 11 bases between. This clonotype was recorded at least ten times. What it binds is not known. Both iRepertoire HTBI primers and Arm-PCR of CDR3 regions were used to build the TCR beta libraries. TCRdb fed the multiplex PCR reads into MiXCR, producing one record per CDR3 protein. The table includes about 560,000 distinct CDR3 sequences, 16% detected once. These data also formed part of another study, on T cells in Graves' hyperthyroidism and ophthalmopathy. That publication notes: Exclusion of patients followed from uncontrolled infection, other autoimmune disease, pregnancy or lactation. Diagnoses were established using clinical symptoms, serum thyroxine and TRAb, thyroid ultrasound and orbital computed tomography. First-round RT-PCR with HTBI primers amplified the TCR CDR3 region.

The clonotype was recovered from a man younger than 35 with Graves disease. Here the sequenced sample was peripheral blood mononuclear cells (PBMCs), taken at new diagnosis, from a patient treated with antithyroid drugs. The chain recombines TRBV12-3 or TRBV12-4 with TRBJ2-2; D is possibly TRBD1 (6 bases). The CDR3 nucleotides are TGTGCCAGCAGTTTAGCGGGCTCAGGGGCCGGGGAGCTGTTTTTT. Translating gives CASSLAGSGAGELFF.